The clone carrying this T cell receptor (beta chain) has just a few counts. Germline lookup yields CDR1 MDHEN and CDR2 SYDVKM. The V and J ends lost 5 bases and 1 base respectively, with 14 bases between them. This CDR3 region has 15 residues. These data come from a study of blood T cell repertoires in COVID-19. The overall study: Sites across the United States, Italy and Spain contributed samples from acute and convalescent COVID-19. The analysed material was cDNA or gDNA that came from T cells, B-cell-depleted T cells, or PBMCs.

How the authors handled the data: Amplified reference gene primers provided the basis for estimating nucleated cell counts. The repertoire was sequenced with immunoSEQ multiplex PCR; TCRdb's copy has only in-frame clones and lacks some. V and J calls and clone size are those listed in that table; D and trimming were worked out from the DNA. The sample has roughly 100,000 clones, around 90% seen once. This rearrangement joins TRBV28 to TRBJ1-1, with D possibly matching TRBD1 (6 bases). The clonotype originates from a man aged 50-59 years with active or convalescent COVID-19. The sample taken for sequencing was peripheral blood. CDR3 bases: TGTGCCAGCAGTAGGGCAGGGGACGGGAACACTGAAGCTTTCTTT. The encoded protein is CASSRAGDGNTEAFF. Full variable domain (outside the CDR3, taken from reference TRBV28 and TRBJ1-1): DVKVTQSSRYLVKRTGEKVFLECVQDMDHENMFWYRQDPGLGLRLIYFSYDVKMKEKGDIPEGYSVSREKKERFSLILESASTNQTSMYLCASSRAGDGNTEAFFGQGTRLTVV.